Shown below are 18 T cell receptor beta chains from a single sample sequenced in a study of spatial heterogeneity in lung cancer. Time point denoted: sample taken at primary tumor resection. Whole RNA, isolated from tumor, nontumor lung or frozen PBMC, was sequenced without prior sorting. In TCRdb, the 5' RACE reads were re-called with MiXCR into one record per CDR3 protein. The sample includes more than 10,000 distinct CDR3 sequences, 13% to 15% of them seen just once. Specimen: PBMCs, collected at surgery. These receptors came from a male donor with early-stage non-small cell lung cancer.

This clonotype was seen repeatedly, ten times or more. The V call is TRBV4-3, the J call TRBJ2-7, with TRBD2 identical over 9 bases. V lost 0 bases and J lost 4; bases outside the gene matches: 13. Germline lookup yields CDR1 LGHNA and CDR2 YSLEER. The CDR3 runs to 18 residues. The CDR3 region is CASSQDPVASGALYEQYF. The CDR3 DNA reads TGCGCCAGCAGCCAAGATCCAGTCGCTAGCGGGGCCTTATACGAGCAGTACTTC.

This clonotype was recorded many times. The chain combines TRBV28 with TRBJ1-5, with a possible D match to TRBD1 (5 bases). CDR1 and CDR2 (germline): MDHEN, SYDVKM. The CDR3 runs to 18 residues. Between the trimmed V and J ends, which lost 3 bases and 4 bases, there was a span of 22 bases. CDR3 DNA sequence: TGTGCCAGCAGTTTTTCTACCCGAGGGACGGCTACGAATCAGCCCCAGCATTTT. Its protein is CASSFSTRGTATNQPQHF.

V is TRBV4-2 and J is TRBJ2-3, with 9 bases fitting TRBD1. Germline CDR1 and CDR2: LGHNA and YNFKEQ. V lost 5 bases to trimming and J lost 2 bases; unmatched junction nucleotides: 5. The CDR3 covers 15 residues. The CDR3 loop reads CASSSRDRATDTQYF. CDR3 nucleotide sequence: TGTGCCAGCAGCTCCCGGGACAGGGCCACAGATACGCAGTATTTT.

This clonotype was counted at least ten times. J is TRBJ2-7 and V is TRBV5-1; D possibly corresponds to TRBD1 (6 bases). CDR3 length: 13 amino acids. V lost 1 base and J 4 bases, leaving 9 bases between the germline ends. The germline CDR1 and CDR2 sequences are SGHRS and YFSETQ. CDR3 sequence reads: CASSLYDRYEQYF. The CDR3, as DNA: TGCGCCAGCAGCTTGTACGACAGGTACGAGCAGTACTTC.

This clonotype was picked up many times. The J gene is TRBJ2-7, the V gene TRBV28, with unresolved D. Germline V gene data show CDR1 as MDHEN and CDR2 as SYDVKM. The CDR3 is 11 amino acids. The V gene lost 3 bases and the J gene lost 6 bases, with 6 bases spanning the gap. The CDR3 sequence is CASSLMAEQYF. CDR3 DNA: TGTGCCAGCAGTTTGATGGCCGAGCAGTACTTC. Full variable domain (rest looked up from reference TRBV28 and TRBJ2-7): DVKVTQSSRYLVKRTGEKVFLECVQDMDHENMFWYRQDPGLGLRLIYFSYDVKMKEKGDIPEGYSVSREKKERFSLILESASTNQTSMYLCASSLMAEQYFGPGTRLTVT.

This clonotype was detected only a few times. The chain employs TRBV7-2 and TRBJ2-7; D ambiguous. V was clipped by 2 bases and J by 0 bases, with 11 bases between them. This CDR3 has 15 residues. CDR1 and CDR2 (germline): SGHTA, FQGNSA. Here the CDR3 DNA reads TGTGCCAGCAGCTTAATTCCAGGCAACTCCTACGAGCAGTACTTC. Protein product: CASSLIPGNSYEQYF.

This clonotype was recorded a few times. J is TRBJ1-6 and V is TRBV18; TRBD1 is a possible D gene (6 bases). Germline CDR1 is KGHSH and CDR2 is LQKENI. The V end was cut by 3 bases, the J end by 7 bases, with 10 bases between. This CDR3 is built from 14 residues. The CDR3 bases are TGTGCCAGCTCACCGGATACAGGGAATTCACCCCTCCACTTT. It codes for CASSPDTGNSPLHF.

This clonotype was seen more than once but under ten times. The chain couples TRBV29-1 to TRBJ1-1, with 7 bases aligning to TRBD1. Trimming took 7 bases from V and 7 from J; bases not matched to a gene: 18. This CDR3 region has 15 residues. The germline V gene encodes CDR1 SQVTM and CDR2 ANQGSEA. This CDR3 reads CSATRGQTHTHEAFF. In nucleotides, the CDR3 is TGCAGCGCTACGCGGGGACAGACGCACACCCATGAAGCTTTCTTT.

This clonotype was seen only a few times. The rearrangement joins TRBV27 to TRBJ2-7; 7 nucleotides match TRBD1. The CDR3 length is 13 residues. The trim removed 6 bases at V and 2 bases at J, leaving 4 bases unmatched. The germline V gene has CDR1 MNHEY and CDR2 SMNVEV (reference sequence). CDR3 nucleotide sequence: TGTGCCAGCAGATCGACAGGGACCTACGAGCAGTACTTC. Its protein is CASRSTGTYEQYF.

The chain is built from TRBV7-8 and TRBJ2-7; D might be TRBD1 (5 bases). CDR3 size: 14 residues. V shed 1 base and J shed 1 base, with 8 bases lying between them. Germline lookup yields CDR1 SGHVS and CDR2 FQNEAQ. The CDR3 coding sequence is TGTGCCAGCAGCTTAGAGGGGTTTTCCTACGAGCAGTACTTC. Translated: CASSLEGFSYEQYF.

The chain has TRBV5-1 and TRBJ2-5, with D perhaps TRBD1 (5 bases). CDR3 length: 14 amino acids. Trimming took off 0 bases at V and 5 bases at J, with 11 bases between the two ends. The germline V gene has CDR1 SGHRS and CDR2 YFSETQ. CDR3 nucleotide sequence: TGCGCCAGCAGCTTGGGACAGAGCATGGAGACCCAGTACTTC. This translates into CASSLGQSMETQYF.

The rearrangement links TRBV15 to TRBJ1-2; 10 bases line up with TRBD1. The CDR3 is 14 residues long. In germline, CDR1 is LNHNV, CDR2 YYDKDF (reference sequence). The J segment lost 3 bases and the V segment lost 5 bases, leaving 3 bases of the junction unmatched. CDR3 bases: TGTGCCACCAGCGGGACAGGGGCGGACTATGGCTACACCTTC. It specifies CATSGTGADYGYTF.

This clonotype has at least ten counts. The J gene is TRBJ2-2, the V gene TRBV27, with D possibly matching TRBD1 (6 bases). Trimming cost V 5 bases and J 6 bases, with 10 bases left between them. The CDR3 is made up of 13 amino acids. CDR1 and CDR2 from the germline V gene are MNHEY and SMNVEV (reference sequence). The DNA for the CDR3 is TGTGCCAGCAGTACAGGGATCGCCGGGGAGCTGTTTTTT. Translated, it gives CASSTGIAGELFF.

The chain has TRBV7-6 and TRBJ2-3; 8 bases line up with TRBD1. Germline loops: CDR1 SGHVS, CDR2 FNYEAQ. Trimming removed 0 bases from V and 10 bases from J; junction bases left unmatched: 6. The CDR3 has 14 residues. CDR3 loop: CASSLAFRGRPQYF. CDR3 in DNA: TGTGCCAGCAGCTTAGCGTTCAGGGGGCGGCCGCAGTATTTT.

CDR3 bases: TGTGCCAGCAGCCAAGATCGATCCAGAGGAAACACCATATATTTT. This sequence encodes CASSQDRSRGNTIYF. This chain joins TRBV4-2 and TRBJ1-3; D remains ambiguous. In germline, CDR1 is LGHNA, CDR2 YNFKEQ. The V end was cut by 0 bases, the J end by 4 bases, with 10 bases between. This CDR3 has 15 amino acids.

This clonotype has more than one count but fewer than ten. This rearrangement joins TRBV6-5 to TRBJ2-2; D uncertain. V was cut by 8 bases and J by 6 bases, with 7 bases left in between. The CDR3 sequence is 11 residues long. The V gene's germline CDR1 is MNHEY and CDR2 SVGAGI. CDR3 region: CASRRAGELFF. The CDR3 DNA is TGTGCCAGCCGCCGAGCCGGGGAGCTGTTTTTT.

CDR3 DNA sequence: TGTGCCAGCAGCCACGGACAGGGGAAGGGCTACAATGAGCAGTTCTTC. This translates into CASSHGQGKGYNEQFF. V gene TRBV2 combines with J gene TRBJ2-1; TRBD1 matches 9 bases. CDR1 and CDR2 (germline): SNHLY, FYNNEI. Germline trimming cut 6 bases from V and 3 bases from J; bases unmatched to any gene: 9. The CDR3 runs to 16 residues.

The V call is TRBV6-2 or TRBV6-3, the J call TRBJ2-7; D is perhaps TRBD1 or TRBD2 (5 bases each). This CDR3 is 13 amino acids long. With 8 bases removed from V and 2 bases from J, the gap between germline ends came to 13 bases. CDR1 is MNHEY and CDR2 is SVGEGT in the germline V gene. CDR3 sequence reads: CASGGKGPYEQYF. In DNA form, the CDR3 reads TGTGCCAGCGGGGGAAAGGGCCCCTACGAGCAGTACTTC.